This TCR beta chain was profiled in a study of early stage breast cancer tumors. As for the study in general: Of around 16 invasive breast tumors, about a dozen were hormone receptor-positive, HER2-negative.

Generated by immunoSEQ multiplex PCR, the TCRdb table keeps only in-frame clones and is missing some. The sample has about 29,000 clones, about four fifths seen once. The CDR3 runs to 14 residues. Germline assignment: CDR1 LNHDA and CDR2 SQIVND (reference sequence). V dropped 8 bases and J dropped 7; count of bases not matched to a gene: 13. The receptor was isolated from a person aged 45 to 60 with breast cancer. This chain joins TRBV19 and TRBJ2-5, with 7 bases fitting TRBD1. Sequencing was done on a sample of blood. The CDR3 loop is CASSTTGLRGTQYF. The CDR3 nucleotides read TGTGCCAGTTCCACGACAGGGCTCCGGGGGACCCAGTACTTC.